A single sample is the source of the 9 T cell receptor beta chains below, sequenced in a study of cytomegalovirus exposure and HLA in healthy donors. Researchers ran the PCR with 60 Vbeta and 13 Jbeta primers. Measured with immunoSEQ multiplex PCR; TCRdb has only the in-frame clones, and not every one. The data contain some 110,000 clones, more than 60% of them singletons. The specimen sequenced was PBMCs. All receptors derive from a man under 40 in good health and CMV-seronegative.

The chain combines TRBV29-1 with TRBJ1-1; TRBD1 might be the D (5 bases). CDR3 length: 11 amino acids. Germline assignment: CDR1 SQVTM and CDR2 ANQGSEA. The germline V and J ends were trimmed by 6 bases and 10 bases, with 15 bases remaining between them. The CDR3 DNA sequence: TGCAGCGTCGGGGGAGGGCTGTCAGCTTTCTTT. Protein sequence: CSVGGGLSAFF.

Notes on this clone: Germline and junction disagree at one end, which may indicate a read error. The chain links TRBV7-9 to TRBJ2-7; no clear D gene. The CDR3 has 13 residues. Germline V gene lookup returns CDR1 SEHNR and CDR2 FQNEAQ (reference sequence). The CDR3 loop is CSSSLIGGYEQYF. The CDR3 DNA is TGTTCCAGCAGCTTAATCGGCGGCTACGAGCAGTACTTC.

The table lists this clone with a count of one. The V and J genes are TRBV7-2 and TRBJ1-1; 9 positions agree with TRBD1. There are 13 residues in the CDR3. CDR1 and CDR2 (germline): SGHTA, FQGNSA. The ends lost 6 bases at V and 6 bases at J; junction bases unmatched: 5. The CDR3 region has the DNA TGTGCCAGCAGAATACAGGGGGCCGCTGAAGCTTTCTTT. Protein product: CASRIQGAAEAFF. The full variable domain, in which reference TRBV7-2 and TRBJ1-1 provide the parts outside the CDR3, is GAGVSQSPSNKVTEKGKDVELRCDPISGHTALYWYRQSLGQGLEFLIYFQGNSAPDKSGLPSDRFSAERTGGSVSTLTIQRTQQEDSAVYLCASRIQGAAEAFFGQGTRLTVV.

This chain uses TRBV27 with TRBJ2-3; 9 bases map to TRBD2. The CDR3 has 18 amino acids. Germline V lookup: CDR1 MNHEY, CDR2 SMNVEV (reference sequence). The V segment lost 5 bases and the J segment 0 bases; nucleotides outside the gene matches: 12. The chain's CDR3 is CASSPRVASGTSTDTQYF. CDR3 bases: TGTGCCAGCAGTCCCCGGGTGGCTAGCGGGACTAGCACAGATACGCAGTATTTT.

This chain uses TRBV6-1 with TRBJ2-5; TRBD2 matches at 9 bases. CDR1 MNHNS and CDR2 SASEGT come from the germline V gene. This CDR3 is built from 14 residues. The V gene end was trimmed by 4 bases and the J gene end by 9 bases; junction bases not matched to a gene: 9. The CDR3 protein is CASSGLAGPEPQYF. The CDR3 DNA follows: TGTGCCAGCAGTGGGCTAGCGGGGCCTGAGCCCCAGTACTTC.

This sequence joins TRBV5-1 and TRBJ1-3, with TRBD1 matching over 7 bases. V gave up 3 bases and J gave up 0 bases; unmatched junction bases: 9. The length of the CDR3 is 17 residues. The germline gives CDR1 SGHRS, CDR2 YFSETQ. CDR3 nucleotides: TGCGCCAGCAGCTCTGGGACAGCTCTTTACTCTGGAAACACCATATATTTT. As protein: CASSSGTALYSGNTIYF.

The chain has TRBV6-1 and TRBJ1-5; no reliable D call. Looked up from germline, CDR1 is MNHNS and CDR2 is SASEGT. V lost 7 bases, J lost 2 bases, and 15 bases lay in between. This CDR3 region has 15 residues. CDR3 sequence reads: CASNTPSGGNQPQHF. The CDR3 bases are TGTGCCAGCAACACGCCGAGCGGGGGCAATCAGCCCCAGCATTTT.

The V and J genes are TRBV6-6 and TRBJ2-5; 11 bases match TRBD1. After removal of 5 bases from V and 5 bases from J, the junction contained 10 bases not matched to a gene. This CDR3 region has 16 residues. Germline values: CDR1 MNHNY, CDR2 SVGAGI (reference sequence). The CDR3 coding sequence is TGTGCCAGCAGTGCTCACAGGACAGGGGGCCGCGAGACCCAGTACTTC. Amino acids: CASSAHRTGGRETQYF.

This chain uses TRBV2 with TRBJ1-4, with no clear D. V lost 2 bases, J lost 11 bases, and 15 bases lay in between. This CDR3 is 14 amino acids long. The germline gives CDR1 SNHLY, CDR2 FYNNEI. CDR3 sequence reads: CASSESGLRGKLFF. The CDR3 DNA follows: TGTGCCAGCAGTGAAAGTGGACTCCGTGGGAAACTGTTTTTT.